A selection of T cell receptor beta chains follows, all from one sample in a study of spatial heterogeneity in lung cancer. Each CDR3 protein is one row after TCRdb ran MiXCR on the 5' RACE reads. The sample lists about 92,000 distinct CDR3 sequences, around 12% seen once, with about two fifths in the top ten. The starting material was PBMCs, obtained at surgery. Receptors originate from a male donor with early-stage non-small cell lung cancer. Both conserved end residues are part of each CDR3. D genes are given only for firm matches. Clone size is shown for a subset of rows, as once, few, many or a class of expanded clone.

V gene: TRBV28
clone size: NA
J gene: TRBJ2-1
D gene: NA
CDR3 protein: CASSYPSGSSYNEQFF
CDR3 DNA: TGTGCCAGCAGTTACCCGTCAGGGAGCTCCTACAATGAGCAGTTCTTC

V gene: TRBV4-3
clone size: NA
J gene: TRBJ1-4
D gene: NA
CDR3 protein: CASSQVLGSEKLFF
CDR3 DNA: TGCGCCAGCAGCCAAGTTTTGGGCAGTGAAAAACTGTTTTTT

V gene: TRBV4-1
clone size: NA
J gene: TRBJ2-7
D gene: TRBD1
CDR3 protein: CASSRVPGQAYEQYF
CDR3 DNA: TGCGCCAGCAGCCGTGTCCCGGGACAGGCCTACGAGCAGTACTTC

V gene: TRBV6-1
clone size: many
J gene: TRBJ2-2
D gene: NA
CDR3 protein: CASSGGSTGELFF
CDR3 DNA: TGTGCCAGCAGCGGAGGGTCCACCGGGGAGCTGTTTTTT

V gene: TRBV9
clone size: many
J gene: TRBJ2-2
D gene: TRBD2
CDR3 protein: CASSPPGLAGGPSGELFF
CDR3 DNA: TGTGCCAGCAGCCCCCCCGGACTAGCGGGGGGGCCTTCCGGGGAGCTGTTTTTT

V gene: TRBV7-9
clone size: once
J gene: TRBJ2-5
D gene: NA
CDR3 protein: CASSLAQGGTETQYF
CDR3 DNA: TGTGCCAGCAGCTTAGCGCAAGGGGGGACGGAGACCCAGTACTTC

V gene: TRBV5-1
clone size: NA
J gene: TRBJ2-7
D gene: TRBD2
CDR3 protein: CASSFGLAGTYEQYF
CDR3 DNA: TGCGCCAGCAGCTTCGGACTAGCGGGAACCTACGAGCAGTACTTC

V gene: TRBV7-9
clone size: NA
J gene: TRBJ2-1
D gene: NA
CDR3 protein: CASSLGASEYNEQFF
CDR3 DNA: TGTGCCAGCAGCTTAGGTGCTAGCGAGTACAATGAGCAGTTCTTC

V gene: TRBV6-2/TRBV6-3
clone size: many
J gene: TRBJ1-5
D gene: TRBD1
CDR3 protein: CASSYSLGQGPNQPQHF
CDR3 DNA: TGTGCCAGCAGTTACTCTTTGGGACAGGGCCCCAATCAGCCCCAGCATTTT

V gene: TRBV6-1
clone size: NA
J gene: TRBJ1-1
D gene: NA
CDR3 protein: CASSEAGGAFF
CDR3 DNA: TGTGCCAGCAGTGAAGCGGGAGGAGCTTTCTTT

V gene: TRBV5-1
clone size: few
J gene: TRBJ2-1
D gene: TRBD2
CDR3 protein: CASSFRPAGEDSNEQFF
CDR3 DNA: TGCGCCAGCAGCTTTCGGCCCGCGGGAGAAGATAGCAATGAGCAGTTCTTC

V gene: TRBV7-2
clone size: few
J gene: TRBJ2-7
D gene: NA
CDR3 protein: CASSFGTFNYEQYF
CDR3 DNA: TGTGCCAGCAGCTTCGGGACGTTCAACTACGAGCAGTACTTC

V gene: TRBV10-3
clone size: NA
J gene: TRBJ2-7
D gene: NA
CDR3 protein: CATDGGGSSYEQYF
CDR3 DNA: TGTGCCACCGACGGAGGGGGCAGCTCCTACGAGCAGTACTTC

V gene: TRBV12-3/TRBV12-4
clone size: NA
J gene: TRBJ2-7
D gene: TRBD1
CDR3 protein: CASSLFGQGTYEQYF
CDR3 DNA: TGTGCCAGCAGTTTATTTGGACAGGGCACCTACGAGCAGTACTTC

V gene: TRBV3-1
clone size: few
J gene: TRBJ2-5
D gene: NA
CDR3 protein: CASSTPGTRGETQYF
CDR3 DNA: TGTGCCAGCAGTACTCCCGGGACTCGAGGGGAGACCCAGTACTTC

V gene: TRBV5-1
clone size: NA
J gene: TRBJ2-3
D gene: TRBD1
CDR3 protein: CASSEGQGAGDTQYF
CDR3 DNA: TGCGCCAGCAGCGAAGGACAGGGGGCAGGAGATACGCAGTATTTT

V gene: TRBV5-1
clone size: NA
J gene: TRBJ1-5
D gene: NA
CDR3 protein: CASSPGPNNQPQHF
CDR3 DNA: TGCGCCAGCAGCCCGGGACCGAACAATCAGCCCCAGCATTTT

V gene: TRBV5-4
clone size: few
J gene: TRBJ1-2
D gene: TRBD1
CDR3 protein: CASSSRQGAGGGYTF
CDR3 DNA: TGTGCCAGCAGCTCGAGACAGGGGGCAGGAGGGGGCTACACCTTC

V gene: TRBV20-1
clone size: few
J gene: TRBJ2-7
D gene: TRBD2
CDR3 protein: CSASYSGRSYEQYF
CDR3 DNA: TGCAGTGCGTCTTATAGCGGGAGAAGTTACGAGCAGTACTTC

V gene: TRBV20-1
clone size: many
J gene: TRBJ1-1
D gene: NA
CDR3 protein: CSASRGNVAEAFF
CDR3 DNA: TGCAGTGCTAGTCGGGGGAATGTGGCTGAAGCTTTCTTT

V gene: TRBV6-1
clone size: few
J gene: TRBJ2-2
D gene: NA
CDR3 protein: CASSDQGGTGELFF
CDR3 DNA: TGTGCCAGCAGTGACCAGGGTGGCACCGGGGAGCTGTTTTTT

V gene: TRBV7-2
clone size: few
J gene: TRBJ1-6
D gene: NA
CDR3 protein: CASSLIRQGNSPLHF
CDR3 DNA: TGTGCCAGCAGCTTAATTCGGCAGGGTAATTCACCCCTCCACTTT

V gene: TRBV28
clone size: many
J gene: TRBJ2-3
D gene: NA
CDR3 protein: CASSERPGTDTQYF
CDR3 DNA: TGTGCCAGCAGCGAGCGGCCTGGCACAGATACGCAGTATTTT

V gene: TRBV27
clone size: many
J gene: TRBJ2-3
D gene: NA
CDR3 protein: CASSVASSRGHTQYF
CDR3 DNA: TGTGCCAGCAGTGTTGCCTCCTCCCGGGGCCATACGCAGTATTTT

V gene: TRBV12-3/TRBV12-4
clone size: NA
J gene: TRBJ2-1
D gene: NA
CDR3 protein: CASSFGWSSYNEQFF
CDR3 DNA: TGTGCCAGCAGTTTCGGCTGGAGCTCCTACAATGAGCAGTTCTTC

V gene: TRBV20-1
clone size: few
J gene: TRBJ1-5
D gene: NA
CDR3 protein: CSATPSAGWDQPQHF
CDR3 DNA: TGCAGTGCTACCCCCAGTGCGGGGTGGGATCAGCCCCAGCATTTT

V gene: TRBV12-3/TRBV12-4
clone size: few
J gene: TRBJ1-1
D gene: TRBD1
CDR3 protein: CASSLGQGVEAFF
CDR3 DNA: TGTGCCAGCAGTTTAGGACAGGGGGTTGAAGCTTTCTTT

V gene: TRBV7-2
clone size: few
J gene: TRBJ1-2
D gene: NA
CDR3 protein: CASSLERQSYGYTF
CDR3 DNA: TGTGCCAGCAGCTTAGAAAGACAGTCCTATGGCTACACCTTC

V gene: TRBV6-1
clone size: few
J gene: TRBJ2-2
D gene: NA
CDR3 protein: CASRLGRDRLNTGELFF
CDR3 DNA: TGTGCCAGCAGATTAGGGCGGGACAGATTGAACACCGGGGAGCTGTTTTTT

V gene: TRBV6-2/TRBV6-3
clone size: NA
J gene: TRBJ1-1
D gene: NA
CDR3 protein: CASSSFSGGTEAFF
CDR3 DNA: TGTGCCAGCAGTTCCTTTTCCGGGGGCACTGAAGCTTTCTTT

V gene: TRBV7-9
clone size: NA
J gene: TRBJ2-1
D gene: NA
CDR3 protein: CASMEGQWDEQFF
CDR3 DNA: TGTGCCAGCATGGAGGGCCAGTGGGATGAGCAGTTCTTC

V gene: TRBV4-2
clone size: few
J gene: TRBJ2-1
D gene: NA
CDR3 protein: CASSPLTGGGPNNEQFF
CDR3 DNA: TGTGCCAGCAGCCCCCTTACAGGCGGGGGCCCCAACAATGAGCAGTTCTTC

V gene: TRBV12-3/TRBV12-4
clone size: many
J gene: TRBJ2-2
D gene: NA
CDR3 protein: CASRLGTPNTGELFF
CDR3 DNA: TGTGCCAGCAGACTGGGGACACCGAACACCGGGGAGCTGTTTTTT

V gene: TRBV7-2
clone size: few
J gene: TRBJ2-1
D gene: TRBD2
CDR3 protein: CASTLGVAGALGEFF
CDR3 DNA: TGTGCCAGCACCCTAGGGGTAGCGGGGGCCCTAGGGGAGTTCTTC

V gene: TRBV5-1
clone size: few
J gene: TRBJ2-5
D gene: NA
CDR3 protein: CASSLDFRSESAQETQYF
CDR3 DNA: TGCGCCAGCAGCTTGGACTTTCGTTCAGAATCCGCCCAAGAGACCCAGTACTTC

V gene: TRBV4-3
clone size: NA
J gene: TRBJ1-6
D gene: TRBD1
CDR3 protein: CASSQDGRGNSPLHF
CDR3 DNA: TGCGCCAGCAGCCAAGATGGCAGGGGGAATTCACCCCTCCACTTT

V gene: TRBV5-4
clone size: NA
J gene: TRBJ2-3
D gene: NA
CDR3 protein: CASSLDWGPSTAQYF
CDR3 DNA: TGTGCCAGCAGCTTGGATTGGGGTCCATCAACGGCGCAGTATTTT

V gene: TRBV9
clone size: NA
J gene: TRBJ2-1
D gene: TRBD2
CDR3 protein: CASSVGTSGINEQFF
CDR3 DNA: TGTGCCAGCAGCGTGGGGACTAGCGGGATTAATGAGCAGTTCTTC

V gene: TRBV29-1
clone size: few
J gene: TRBJ1-1
D gene: NA
CDR3 protein: CSVHRSTEAFF
CDR3 DNA: TGCAGCGTGCACAGGTCAACTGAAGCTTTCTTT

V gene: TRBV7-9
clone size: many
J gene: TRBJ2-5
D gene: TRBD1
CDR3 protein: CASSPGTGEETQYF
CDR3 DNA: TGTGCCAGCAGCCCGGGGACAGGTGAAGAGACCCAGTACTTC

V gene: TRBV24-1
clone size: few
J gene: TRBJ2-1
D gene: NA
CDR3 protein: CATSSEAEQFF
CDR3 DNA: TGTGCCACCAGTTCAGAGGCGGAGCAGTTCTTC

V gene: TRBV7-2
clone size: NA
J gene: TRBJ2-3
D gene: TRBD2
CDR3 protein: CASSLASGSSDTQYF
CDR3 DNA: TGTGCCAGCAGCTTAGCTAGCGGGAGCTCAGATACGCAGTATTTT

V gene: TRBV5-1
clone size: NA
J gene: TRBJ2-4
D gene: TRBD1
CDR3 protein: CASSSPGQGRIQYF
CDR3 DNA: TGCGCCAGCAGCTCCCCGGGACAGGGCCGCATTCAGTACTTC

V gene: TRBV6-2/TRBV6-3
clone size: many
J gene: TRBJ2-7
D gene: NA
CDR3 protein: CASSLSSERGESYEQYF
CDR3 DNA: TGTGCCAGCAGTTTGAGTTCTGAGCGAGGGGAATCCTACGAGCAGTACTTC

V gene: TRBV6-2/TRBV6-3
clone size: NA
J gene: TRBJ2-3
D gene: NA
CDR3 protein: CASRNPGQIFRGFTDTQYF
CDR3 DNA: TGTGCCAGCAGAAACCCGGGACAAATTTTCCGGGGATTCACAGATACGCAGTATTTT

V gene: TRBV13
clone size: NA
J gene: TRBJ1-1
D gene: NA
CDR3 protein: CASSLEGIDTEAFF
CDR3 DNA: TGTGCCAGCAGCTTAGAGGGGATTGACACTGAAGCTTTCTTT

V gene: TRBV20-1
clone size: once
J gene: TRBJ2-1
D gene: TRBD1
CDR3 protein: CSPLGQGRERNEQFF
CDR3 DNA: TGCAGTCCCCTAGGACAGGGGAGGGAAAGAAATGAGCAGTTCTTC

V gene: TRBV3-1
clone size: NA
J gene: TRBJ2-3
D gene: TRBD2
CDR3 protein: CASSLGTSGGVTQYF
CDR3 DNA: TGTGCCAGCAGCCTGGGGACTAGCGGGGGCGTAACGCAGTATTTT

V gene: TRBV20-1
clone size: few
J gene: TRBJ2-2
D gene: NA
CDR3 protein: CSYDLNTGELFF
CDR3 DNA: TGCAGTTACGATCTTAACACCGGGGAGCTGTTTTTT

V gene: TRBV28
clone size: few
J gene: TRBJ2-4
D gene: TRBD1
CDR3 protein: CASRGTGGAGNIQYF
CDR3 DNA: TGTGCCAGCAGGGGTACAGGGGGCGCGGGGAACATTCAGTACTTC

V gene: TRBV5-4
clone size: NA
J gene: TRBJ2-7
D gene: TRBD2
CDR3 protein: CASSRSGLAFEQYF
CDR3 DNA: TGTGCCAGCAGCCGGTCAGGACTAGCCTTCGAGCAGTACTTC

V gene: TRBV5-1
clone size: few
J gene: TRBJ2-3
D gene: TRBD1
CDR3 protein: CASSTQGAYSTDTQYF
CDR3 DNA: TGCGCCAGCAGCACACAGGGGGCCTATAGCACAGATACGCAGTATTTT

V gene: TRBV6-1
clone size: few
J gene: TRBJ1-6
D gene: NA
CDR3 protein: CASSESTLGSITNSPLHF
CDR3 DNA: TGTGCCAGCAGTGAATCTACGCTGGGATCGATCACGAATTCACCCCTCCACTTT

V gene: TRBV28
clone size: few
J gene: TRBJ2-1
D gene: NA
CDR3 protein: CASRTNRVPNEQFF
CDR3 DNA: TGTGCCAGCAGAACGAACAGGGTCCCCAATGAGCAGTTCTTC

V gene: TRBV9
clone size: NA
J gene: TRBJ1-3
D gene: NA
CDR3 protein: CASSLDASGNTIYF
CDR3 DNA: TGTGCCAGCAGCCTTGATGCTTCTGGAAACACCATATATTTT

V gene: TRBV5-4
clone size: few
J gene: TRBJ2-1
D gene: TRBD2
CDR3 protein: CASSSPSSGGPGEQFF
CDR3 DNA: TGTGCCAGCAGCTCGCCGTCGAGCGGGGGGCCCGGTGAGCAGTTCTTC

V gene: TRBV5-6
clone size: NA
J gene: TRBJ2-1
D gene: TRBD2
CDR3 protein: CASSFGTSGYNEQFF
CDR3 DNA: TGTGCCAGCAGCTTCGGGACTAGCGGATACAATGAGCAGTTCTTC

V gene: TRBV10-1
clone size: few
J gene: TRBJ2-5
D gene: NA
CDR3 protein: CATLRRAPKEVMETQYF
CDR3 DNA: TGCGCCACCCTGCGGAGGGCACCTAAGGAAGTAATGGAGACCCAGTACTTC